The subject of this entry is one TCR beta chain. The antigen is unknown. This specimen belongs to a study of OX40 agonist ivuxolimab in advanced cancers. Across the whole study: Ivuxolimab, which patients received intravenously every 2 weeks, was dosed at 0.01 to 10 mg/kg. Points from the study as a whole: Clonal expansion from baseline to week 6 occurred in both CD4+ and CD8+ T cells. Partial responders receiving 0.1-3.0 mg/kg showed among the lowest clonal expansion.

Collection of blood occurred at baseline, at cycle 4 day 1, and at cycle 7 day 1. This table comes from immunoSEQ multiplex PCR, and its TCRdb copy is limited to in-frame clones, with some not included. The sample shows about 62,000 clones, 85% of them seen only once. Germline CDR1 SGHTA, CDR2 FQGNSA. The CDR3 extends over 16 amino acids. This sample comprised CD4+ or CD8+ T cells sorted from blood, obtained in a trial of the OX40 agonist ivuxolimab. This sequence was found in an adult with an advanced solid tumor such as melanoma, head and neck, liver or kidney cancer. The J gene is TRBJ2-5, the V gene TRBV7-2, with a tentative D call TRBD2 (6 bases). Gene TRBJ2-7 matches the end of the DNA better, so the J call may be wrong. The CDR3 reads CASSLEALARNYEQYF. CDR3 DNA: TGTGCCAGCAGCTTAGAGGCCCTAGCGCGCAACTACGAGCAGTACTTC.